Below, 27 T cell receptor beta chains from the same sample are listed, as sequenced in a study of T cell repertoires in aging, cancer and after chemotherapy. A mixed TRB-A/B primer pool amplified rearranged TRB by multiplex touch-down PCR. TCRdb ran MiXCR on the multiplex PCR reads and lists one entry per CDR3 protein. Of some 7,700 distinct CDR3 sequences listed, approximately 49% are singletons. TCR beta rearrangements were amplified from peripheral blood genomic DNA. Sequenced: blood. The source is a human donor with a solid tumor.

CDR3 in DNA: TGTGCCATCCCTCAGCTGCACACTAACTATGGCTACACCTTC. Translation gives CAIPQLHTNYGYTF. The genes are TRBV6-1 and TRBJ1-2; D uncertain. From germline, CDR1 is MNHNS and CDR2 SASEGT. Trimming stripped 10 bases from V and 0 bases from J, with 15 bases between. The CDR3 totals 14 residues.

As for this clonotype: An end of the junction does not agree with germline; a read error may underlie this. V gene TRBV11-1 combines with J gene TRBJ2-7, with 8 nucleotides matching TRBD1. The CDR3 sequence is 14 residues long. Germline values: CDR1 SGHAT, CDR2 FQDESV (reference sequence). CDR3 residues: CASSFGQGHYEKYF. The CDR3 region has the DNA TGTGCCAGCAGCTTTGGACAGGGTCACTACGAGAAGTACTTC.

The chain couples TRBV7-2 to TRBJ2-2; 7 bases agree with TRBD1. Germline V gene lookup returns CDR1 SGHTA and CDR2 FQGNSA. The junction had 16 bases not matched to a gene; V was cut back by 5 bases and J by 7 bases. There are 17 residues in the CDR3. The CDR3 DNA sequence: TGTGCCAGCAGCGCCAGTACTAGGGGGCAAAGGGGCGGGGAGCTGTTTTTT. Its protein is CASSASTRGQRGGELFF.

This clonotype was counted a few times. The chain joins TRBV7-9 to TRBJ1-1; D gene uncertain. In germline, CDR1 is SEHNR, CDR2 FQNEAQ (reference sequence). V lost 5 bases and J 3 bases, leaving 10 bases between the germline ends. This CDR3 spans 13 amino acids. CDR3 sequence (DNA): TGTGCCAGCAGCCCCTCAGGATACACTGAAGCTTTCTTT. It yields the protein CASSPSGYTEAFF.

The gene calls are TRBV20-1 and TRBJ2-7, with 14 positions matching TRBD2. CDR3 length: 15 residues. V was clipped by 3 bases and J by 9 bases; unmatched bases: 10. CDR1 and CDR2 (germline): DFQATT, SNEGSKA (reference sequence). In DNA form, the CDR3 reads TGCAGTGCTAGGGGGGGACTAGCGGGAGTTGGGGGGCAGTACTTC. The encoded protein is CSARGGLAGVGGQYF.

The chain has TRBV7-2 and TRBJ2-7; TRBD1 agrees at 10 bases. This CDR3 is 15 amino acids long. The V segment lost 4 bases and the J segment 3 bases; nucleotides outside the gene matches: 6. Germline V lookup: CDR1 SGHTA, CDR2 FQGNSA. Here the CDR3 DNA reads TGTGCCAGCAGCTCCATTTGGACAGGGGGCTACGAGCAGTACTTC. It is translated as CASSSIWTGGYEQYF.

The chain has TRBV7-2 and TRBJ1-3; D not resolved. The CDR3 contains 13 residues. Deletions cut 6 bases from V and 4 bases from J, with 10 bases between. Germline CDR1 is SGHTA and CDR2 is FQGNSA. DNA for the CDR3: TGTGCCAGCAGTGTTAGCCGGGGAAACACCATATATTTT. Translation: CASSVSRGNTIYF.

The chain employs TRBV30 and TRBJ1-3; D possibly corresponds to TRBD1 (6 bases). The CDR3 is 14 amino acids. Germline V gives CDR1 GTSNPN, CDR2 SVGIG (reference sequence). Deletions cut 2 bases from V and 8 bases from J, with 16 bases between. This chain's CDR3 is CAWSNVPGHYTIYF. The CDR3 DNA reads as TGTGCCTGGAGTAACGTCCCGGGACATTACACCATATATTTT.

The rearrangement links TRBV28 to TRBJ1-4, with 9 positions matching TRBD1. CDR3 length: 14 amino acids. V dropped 6 bases and J dropped 7; count of bases not matched to a gene: 6. CDR1 is MDHEN and CDR2 is SYDVKM in the germline V gene. The CDR3 sequence: CASSTGGIGEKLFF. The CDR3 DNA reads TGTGCCAGCAGCACAGGGGGCATCGGTGAAAAACTGTTTTTT.

The V gene is TRBV19, the J gene TRBJ2-7; a possible D gene is TRBD2 (6 bases). Trimming shortened V by 0 bases and J by 5 bases, and 20 bases separated the two germline ends. Germline-derived CDR1 and CDR2 are LNHDA and SQIVND (reference sequence). The CDR3 totals 17 residues. The DNA for the CDR3 is TGTGCCAGTAGTATAGATCATTTGTCCGGGAGTTCTAACGAGCAGTACTTC. This translates into CASSIDHLSGSSNEQYF.

This rearrangement joins TRBV12-3 or TRBV12-4 to TRBJ2-2; TRBD2 agrees at 13 bases. The CDR3 has 15 amino acids. V trimming: 7 bases; J trimming: 6 bases; junction bases outside the gene matches: 5. The DNA of the CDR3 is TGTGCCAGCAACCGAGGACTAGCGGGAGCCGGGGAGCTGTTTTTT. It encodes CASNRGLAGAGELFF.

This chain joins TRBV4-1 and TRBJ1-2; a weak D match, TRBD1 (6 bases). Per germline, CDR1 MGHRA and CDR2 YSYEKL. The V gene lost 1 base and the J gene lost 6 bases, with 24 bases spanning the gap. This CDR3 is built from 18 residues. CDR3 in DNA: TGCGCCAGCAGCCAAGTTAAGTACAGGGTTATCTCCCGGGATGGCTACACCTTC. It yields the protein CASSQVKYRVISRDGYTF.

The chain carries TRBV5-3 and TRBJ2-3; possible D gene TRBD2, 5 bases. TRBV5-3 is reported as an ORF; its role is uncertain. The CDR3 extends over 17 amino acids. The V end lost 1 base, the J end lost 6 bases, and 21 bases lay between the germline ends. The CDR3 loop reads CARSLSAPSLDPDTQYF. CDR3 coding DNA: TGTGCCAGAAGCTTGTCCGCTCCGTCACTAGATCCGGATACGCAGTATTTT.

This clonotype has just a few counts. V gene TRBV19 combines with J gene TRBJ1-5, with D hard to call. The V gene's germline CDR1 is LNHDA and CDR2 SQIVND (reference sequence). This CDR3 is 13 amino acids long. V lost 4 bases and J 9 bases, leaving 13 bases between the germline ends. DNA of the CDR3: TGTGCCAGTAGTAATCGAGGGCTGGGGCCCCAGCATTTT. Translation: CASSNRGLGPQHF.

V is TRBV6-5 and J is TRBJ2-3; D possibly corresponds to TRBD1 (6 bases). V was cut by 6 bases and J by 0 bases, with 7 bases left in between. Germline CDR1 and CDR2: MNHEY and SVGAGI. The length of the CDR3 is 13 residues. This CDR3 reads CASRDSSTDTQYF. CDR3 DNA sequence: TGTGCCAGCAGGGACAGTAGCACAGATACGCAGTATTTT.

This clonotype showed up just a few times. The V and J genes are TRBV7-2 and TRBJ1-1; TRBD1 might be the D (5 bases). The germline gives CDR1 SGHTA, CDR2 FQGNSA. The CDR3 has 14 residues. Trimming pared 0 bases from V and 4 bases from J, leaving 9 bases between. DNA of the CDR3: TGTGCCAGCAGCTTAGCCCAGAGGGGCACTGAAGCTTTCTTT. Translating gives CASSLAQRGTEAFF. The full variable domain, completed using reference TRBV7-2 and TRBJ1-1, is GAGVSQSPSNKVTEKGKDVELRCDPISGHTALYWYRQSLGQGLEFLIYFQGNSAPDKSGLPSDRFSAERTGGSVSTLTIQRTQQEDSAVYLCASSLAQRGTEAFFGQGTRLTVV.

The V gene is TRBV5-1, the J gene TRBJ1-2, with a tentative D call TRBD1 (5 bases). The V end was cut by 3 bases, the J end by 4 bases, with 7 bases between. From germline, CDR1 is SGHRS and CDR2 YFSETQ. The CDR3 runs to 12 residues. The CDR3 bases are TGCGCCAGCAGCTATGACAGCTATGGCTACACCTTC. Its translation: CASSYDSYGYTF.

V gene TRBV19 combines with J gene TRBJ1-3; D gene ambiguous. V lost 5 bases and J 11 bases, leaving 10 bases between the germline ends. CDR3 length: 11 amino acids. Germline V lookup: CDR1 LNHDA, CDR2 SQIVND (reference sequence). The CDR3 region has the DNA TGTGCCAGTAGTCGAAGGGCCGCCATATATTTT. This encodes CASSRRAAIYF. Full variable domain (rest looked up from reference TRBV19 and TRBJ1-3): DGGITQSPKYLFRKEGQNVTLSCEQNLNHDAMYWYRQDPGQGLRLIYYSQIVNDFQKGDIAEGYSVSREKKESFPLTVTSAQKNPTAFYLCASSRRAAIYFGEGSWLTVV.

The chain joins TRBV30 to TRBJ1-3, with a weak D call TRBD1 (6 bases). In germline, CDR1 is GTSNPN, CDR2 SVGIG (reference sequence). This CDR3 has 13 amino acids. V was clipped by 3 bases and J by 2 bases, with 8 bases between them. In nucleotides, the CDR3 is TGTGCCTGGAGACAGGGTGCTGGAAACACCATATATTTT. Amino acid sequence: CAWRQGAGNTIYF.

This clonotype was seen only a few times. This rearrangement joins TRBV20-1 to TRBJ1-1, with D perhaps TRBD1 (5 bases). The V end was cut by 0 bases, the J end by 7 bases, with 9 bases between. The CDR3 runs 12 residues. The germline V gene encodes CDR1 DFQATT and CDR2 SNEGSKA (reference sequence). Here the CDR3 reads CSARDLGGEAFF. CDR3 in DNA: TGCAGTGCTAGAGATCTGGGGGGTGAAGCTTTCTTT.

This clonotype was seen a few times. V gene TRBV7-9 combines with J gene TRBJ2-1; no reliable D call. Trimming left V 6 bases short and J 5 bases short, with 17 bases between. CDR1 is SEHNR and CDR2 is FQNEAQ in the germline V gene (reference sequence). This CDR3 spans 15 amino acids. CDR3 protein: CASRQRKGPHNEQFF. In DNA form, the CDR3 reads TGTGCCAGCAGGCAACGCAAAGGGCCCCACAATGAGCAGTTCTTC.

The chain combines TRBV5-6 with TRBJ2-1; the D gene is possibly TRBD1 (5 bases). Trimming stripped 4 bases from V and 3 bases from J, with 20 bases between. The CDR3 consists of 17 residues. Germline V lookup: CDR1 SGHDT, CDR2 YYEEEE. CDR3 region: CASSPLLEDTLYNEQFF. CDR3 nucleotide sequence: TGTGCCAGCAGCCCGCTTCTCGAGGACACACTCTACAATGAGCAGTTCTTC.

This clonotype was seen a few times. The chain carries TRBV30 and TRBJ2-7; TRBD2 matches 7 bases. Germline V gene lookup returns CDR1 GTSNPN and CDR2 SVGIG (reference sequence). This CDR3 spans 11 amino acids. V dropped 3 bases and J dropped 6; count of bases not matched to a gene: 2. The CDR3 region has the DNA TGTGCCTGGAGCCCGGGGGGCGAGCAGTACTTC. It encodes CAWSPGGEQYF.

This chain uses TRBV19 with TRBJ1-1, with no clear D. This CDR3 comprises 11 residues. V gave up 10 bases and J gave up 5 bases, with 11 bases separating them. CDR1 is LNHDA, CDR2 SQIVND, per germline (reference sequence). The CDR3 loop is CATRLLTEAFF. CDR3 nucleotides: TGTGCCACTAGACTCCTAACTGAAGCTTTCTTT.

This chain links TRBV19 with TRBJ1-5; the D is unclear. The CDR3 covers 12 residues. V lost 5 bases, J lost 5 bases, and 7 bases lay in between. CDR1 is LNHDA and CDR2 is SQIVND in the germline V gene (reference sequence). The CDR3 loop reads CASSPTDQPQHF. In nucleotides, the CDR3 is TGTGCCAGTAGTCCTACCGATCAGCCCCAGCATTTT.

The rearrangement links TRBV5-4 to TRBJ1-2; 9 nucleotides match TRBD1. Trimming removed 4 bases from V and 4 bases from J; junction bases left unmatched: 5. Germline V gene data show CDR1 as SGHNT and CDR2 as YYREEE (reference sequence). There are 14 residues in the CDR3. CDR3 DNA sequence: TGTGCCAGCAGCCCGGGACAGGGTGGCTATGGCTACACCTTC. This sequence encodes CASSPGQGGYGYTF.

V is TRBV29-1 and J is TRBJ2-5; 8 bases fit TRBD2. V lost 5 bases to trimming and J lost 0 bases; unmatched junction nucleotides: 2. CDR3 length: 13 amino acids. CDR1 and CDR2 (germline): SQVTM, ANQGSEA. The CDR3 DNA is TGCAGCGTTACTAGCGGAAACCAAGAGACCCAGTACTTC. This gives the protein CSVTSGNQETQYF. Full variable domain (rest looked up from reference TRBV29-1 and TRBJ2-5): SAVISQKPSRDICQRGTSLTIQCQVDSQVTMMFWYRQQPGQSLTLIATANQGSEATYESGFVIDKFPISRPNLTFSTLTVSNMSPEDSSIYLCSVTSGNQETQYFGPGTRLLVL.